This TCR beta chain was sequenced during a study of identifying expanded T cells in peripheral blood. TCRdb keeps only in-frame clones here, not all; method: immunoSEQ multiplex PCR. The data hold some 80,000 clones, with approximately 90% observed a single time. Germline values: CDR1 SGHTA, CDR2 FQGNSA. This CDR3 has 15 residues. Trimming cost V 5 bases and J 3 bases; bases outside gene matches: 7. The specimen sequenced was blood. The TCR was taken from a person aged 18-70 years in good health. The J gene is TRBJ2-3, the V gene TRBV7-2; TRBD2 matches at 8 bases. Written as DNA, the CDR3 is TGTGCCAGCAGCGCGAGACTAGCGAGGACAGATACGCAGTATTTT. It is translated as CASSARLARTDTQYF.